This TCR beta chain was captured in a study of blood T cell repertoires in COVID-19. Overall study: COVID-19 samples, acute and convalescent, were from the United States, Italy and Spain. PBMCs, B-cell-depleted T cells, or T cells were the source of the cDNA or gDNA that made up the material.

Original processing methods: Nucleated cell counts were estimated from reference gene primer amplification. Produced via immunoSEQ multiplex PCR; TCRdb's table is partial and in-frame only. The V and J calls and clone size come from that table; D and trimming were worked out from the DNA. Of just over 650,000 clones listed, over 80% are singletons. The length of the CDR3 is 15 residues. This clone has a single count. The receptor's source is a woman under 30 with acute or convalescent COVID-19. The chain employs TRBV21-1 and TRBJ1-1; whether TRBD1, the table's D call, matches the DNA was not checked. TRBV21-1 is given as a pseudogene. The sample comprised peripheral blood. The CDR3 sequence is CASSKRDRANTEAFF. The CDR3 coding sequence is TGTGCCAGCAGCAAAAGGGACAGGGCGAACACTGAAGCTTTCTTT.